This T cell receptor (beta chain) was observed in a study of synovial regulatory T cells in juvenile arthritis. Overall study results and limits: iaTreg TCR repertoires were largely private across patients and partially overlapped synovial Teff and blood CPL.

Points on this clone: Its antigen is undetermined.

Only in-frame clones appear in the TCRdb table, and some are missing; sequencing was by immunoSEQ multiplex PCR. The sample includes 6,100 or so clones. From germline, CDR1 is LNHNV and CDR2 YYDKDF (reference sequence). The CDR3 is 13 residues long. Only the protein is on record. This receptor was taken from a donor aged 2-30 years with juvenile idiopathic arthritis. The chain couples TRBV15 to TRBJ2-1. Input material: Treg cells from blood. Specified subset: remaining (HLA-DR-negative) circulating blood Treg cells. CDR3 amino acids: CATSRVKVSEQFF.